The entry below describes one T cell receptor beta chain. Its antigen is unknown. V lost 6 bases and J 4 bases, leaving 13 bases between the germline ends. The CDR3 is 14 residues long. Germline V gives CDR1 MDHEN, CDR2 SYDVKM. This entry belongs to a study of T cell repertoires in cytomegalovirus infection. Each CDR3 protein gets one entry after TCRdb re-called the reads with MiXCR. The data show 750,000 to 900,000 distinct CDR3 sequences, about 28% seen once. This sequence joins TRBV28 and TRBJ1-3; D is ambiguous. Material: cultured CD8+ T cells from PBMCs, obtained from culture after CMV antigen stimulation. The clonotype was recovered from a human donor in good health (CMV status not recorded). Some clones in this sample may be carry-over from other donors' samples. This chain's CDR3 is CASSPDNIGNTIYF. The CDR3 DNA is TGTGCCAGCAGCCCAGACAATATCGGAAACACCATATATTTT.